This T cell receptor beta chain originates from a study of radiotherapy plus CTLA-4 blockade in lung cancer. Clones were read by immunoSEQ multiplex PCR, and TCRdb kept only the in-frame ones, dropping some. The sample holds approximately 90,000 clones, 83% seen once. V lost 7 bases and J lost 4; bases outside the gene matches: 5. The CDR3 length is 14 residues. Germline V gene sequence: CDR1 SNHLY, CDR2 FYNNEI. Here the sequenced sample was peripheral blood, taken from a patient treated with radiotherapy plus ipilimumab. This receptor was obtained from a human donor with non-small cell lung cancer who had stable disease on radiotherapy plus ipilimumab. This chain connects TRBV2 to TRBJ2-2, with 8 positions matching TRBD1. The CDR3 nucleotides read TGTGCCAGCACCGACAGGGGAAGCACCGGGGAGCTGTTTTTT. Protein: CASTDRGSTGELFF.